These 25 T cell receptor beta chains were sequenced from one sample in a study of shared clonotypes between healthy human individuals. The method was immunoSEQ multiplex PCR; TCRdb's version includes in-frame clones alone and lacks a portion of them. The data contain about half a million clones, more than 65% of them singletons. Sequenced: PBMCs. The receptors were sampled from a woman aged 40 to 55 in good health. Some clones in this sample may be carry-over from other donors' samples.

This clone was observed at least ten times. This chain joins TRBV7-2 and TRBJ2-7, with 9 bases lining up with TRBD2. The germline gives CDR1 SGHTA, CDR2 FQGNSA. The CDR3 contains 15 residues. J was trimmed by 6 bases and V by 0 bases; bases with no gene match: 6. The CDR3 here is CASSLAVAGGGEQYF. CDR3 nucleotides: TGTGCCAGCAGCTTAGCGGTGGCGGGAGGGGGCGAGCAGTACTTC.

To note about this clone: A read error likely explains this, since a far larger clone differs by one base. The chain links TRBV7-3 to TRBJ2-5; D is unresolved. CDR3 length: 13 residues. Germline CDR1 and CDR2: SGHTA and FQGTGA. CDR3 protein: CSSSQLAGETQYF. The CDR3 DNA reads TGTTCCAGCAGCCAATTAGCAGGAGAGACCCAGTACTTC. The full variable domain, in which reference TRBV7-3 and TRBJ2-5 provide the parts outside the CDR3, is GAGVSQTPSNKVTEKGKYVELRCDPISGHTALYWYRQSLGQGPEFLIYFQGTGAADDSGLPNDRFFAVRPEGSVSTLKIQRTERGDSAVYLCSSSQLAGETQYFGPGTRLLVL.

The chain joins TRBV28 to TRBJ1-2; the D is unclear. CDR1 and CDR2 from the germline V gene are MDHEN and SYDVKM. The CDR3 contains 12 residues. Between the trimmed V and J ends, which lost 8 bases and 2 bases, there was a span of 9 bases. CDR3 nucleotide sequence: TGTGCCAGCGGAGGGCGGAACTATGGCTACACCTTC. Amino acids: CASGGRNYGYTF.

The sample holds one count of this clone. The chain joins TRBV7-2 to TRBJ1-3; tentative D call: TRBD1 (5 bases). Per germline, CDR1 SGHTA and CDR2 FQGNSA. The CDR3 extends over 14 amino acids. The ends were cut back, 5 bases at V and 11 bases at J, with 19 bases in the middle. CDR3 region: CASSPGGGRRAIYF. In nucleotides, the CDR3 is TGTGCCAGCAGCCCCGGGGGAGGGAGAAGGGCCATATATTTT.

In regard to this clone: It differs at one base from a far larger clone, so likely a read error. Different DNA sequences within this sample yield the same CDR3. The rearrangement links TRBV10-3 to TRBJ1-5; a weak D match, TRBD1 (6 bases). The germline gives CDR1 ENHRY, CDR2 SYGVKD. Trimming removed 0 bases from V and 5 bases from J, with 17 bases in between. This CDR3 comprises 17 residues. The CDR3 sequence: CAISESVMGQGYQPQHF. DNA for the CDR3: TGTGCCATCAGTGAGTCGGTGATGGGGCAGGGGTATCAGCCCCAGCATTTT.

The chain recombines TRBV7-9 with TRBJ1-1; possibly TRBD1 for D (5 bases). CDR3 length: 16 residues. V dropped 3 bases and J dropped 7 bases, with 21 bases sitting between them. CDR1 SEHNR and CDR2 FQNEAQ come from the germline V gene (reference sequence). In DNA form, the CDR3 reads TGTGCCAGCAGCTTTTGGGGCGCAGCCGTAGTGGATGAAGCTTTCTTT. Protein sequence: CASSFWGAAVVDEAFF. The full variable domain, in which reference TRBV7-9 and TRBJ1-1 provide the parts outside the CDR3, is DTGVSQNPRHKITKRGQNVTFRCDPISEHNRLYWYRQTLGQGPEFLTYFQNEAQLEKSRLLSDRFSAERPKGSFSTLEIQRTEQGDSAMYLCASSFWGAAVVDEAFFGQGTRLTVV.

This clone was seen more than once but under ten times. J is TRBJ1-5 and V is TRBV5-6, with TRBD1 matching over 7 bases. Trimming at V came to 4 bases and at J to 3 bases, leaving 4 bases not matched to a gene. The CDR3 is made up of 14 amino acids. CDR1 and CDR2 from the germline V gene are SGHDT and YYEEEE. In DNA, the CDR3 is TGTGCCAGCAGCCGTGGGACAGACAATCAGCCCCAGCATTTT. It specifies CASSRGTDNQPQHF.

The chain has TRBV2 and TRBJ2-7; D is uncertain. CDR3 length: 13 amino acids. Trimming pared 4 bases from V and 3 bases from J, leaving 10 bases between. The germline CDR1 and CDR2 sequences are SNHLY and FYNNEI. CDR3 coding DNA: TGTGCCAGCAGTGTTTGGGTGGTCTACGAGCAGTACTTC. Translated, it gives CASSVWVVYEQYF.

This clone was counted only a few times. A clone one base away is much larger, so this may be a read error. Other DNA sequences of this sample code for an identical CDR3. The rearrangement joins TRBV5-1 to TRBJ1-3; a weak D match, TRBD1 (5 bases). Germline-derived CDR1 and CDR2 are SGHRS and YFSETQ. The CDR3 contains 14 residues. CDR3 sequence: CASSDGGDGNTIYF. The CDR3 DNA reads TGCGCCAGCAGCGACGGGGGAGATGGAAACACCATATACTTT.

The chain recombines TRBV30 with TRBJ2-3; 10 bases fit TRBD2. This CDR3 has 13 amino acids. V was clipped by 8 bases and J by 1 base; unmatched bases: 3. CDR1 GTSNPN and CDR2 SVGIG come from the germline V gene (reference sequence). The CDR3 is CAGGTSGTDTQYF. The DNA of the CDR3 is TGTGCCGGCGGGACTAGCGGCACAGATACGCAGTATTTT.

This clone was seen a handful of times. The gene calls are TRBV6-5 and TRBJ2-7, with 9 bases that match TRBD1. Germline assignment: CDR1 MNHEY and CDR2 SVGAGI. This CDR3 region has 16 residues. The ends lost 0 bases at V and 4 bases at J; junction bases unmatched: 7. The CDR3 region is CASSYSTPGTGYEQYF. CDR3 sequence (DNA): TGTGCCAGCAGTTACTCGACTCCCGGGACAGGGTACGAGCAGTACTTC.

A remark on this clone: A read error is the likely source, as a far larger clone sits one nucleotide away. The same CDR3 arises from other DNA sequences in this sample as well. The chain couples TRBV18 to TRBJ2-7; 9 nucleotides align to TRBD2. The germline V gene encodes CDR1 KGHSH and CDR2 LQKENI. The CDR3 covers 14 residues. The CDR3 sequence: CASSPIAGAYEQYF. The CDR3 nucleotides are TGTGCCAGTTCACCTATAGCGGGAGCCTACGAGCAGTACTTC.

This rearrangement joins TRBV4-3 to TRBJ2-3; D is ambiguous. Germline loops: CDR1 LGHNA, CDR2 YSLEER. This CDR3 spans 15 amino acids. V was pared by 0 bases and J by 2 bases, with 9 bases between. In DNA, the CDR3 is TGCGCCAGCAGCCAAGAAGGAGACAACACAGATACGCAGTATTTT. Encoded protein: CASSQEGDNTDTQYF.

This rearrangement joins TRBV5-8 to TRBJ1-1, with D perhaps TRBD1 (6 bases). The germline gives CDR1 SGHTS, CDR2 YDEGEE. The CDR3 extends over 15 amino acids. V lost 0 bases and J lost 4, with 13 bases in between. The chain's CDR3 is CASSLEGGVFTEAFF. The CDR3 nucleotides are TGTGCCAGCAGCTTGGAGGGGGGGGTTTTCACTGAAGCTTTCTTT.

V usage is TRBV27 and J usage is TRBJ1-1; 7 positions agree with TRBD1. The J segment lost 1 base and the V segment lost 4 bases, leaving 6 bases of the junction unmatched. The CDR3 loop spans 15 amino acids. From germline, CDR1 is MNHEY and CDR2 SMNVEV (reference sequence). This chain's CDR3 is CASSSQTGTNTEAFF. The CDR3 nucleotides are TGTGCCAGCAGTTCGCAGACAGGGACGAACACTGAAGCTTTCTTT.

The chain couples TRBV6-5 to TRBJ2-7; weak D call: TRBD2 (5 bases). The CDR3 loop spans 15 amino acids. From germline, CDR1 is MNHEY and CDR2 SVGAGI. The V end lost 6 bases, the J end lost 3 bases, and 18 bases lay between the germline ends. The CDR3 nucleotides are TGTGCCAGCAGGAACCAAGACGGGAATTTCTACGAGCAGTACTTC. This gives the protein CASRNQDGNFYEQYF.

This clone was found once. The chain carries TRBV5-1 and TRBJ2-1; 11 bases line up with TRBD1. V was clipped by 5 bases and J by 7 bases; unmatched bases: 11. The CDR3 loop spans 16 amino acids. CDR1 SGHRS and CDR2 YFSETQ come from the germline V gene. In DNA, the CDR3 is TGCGCCAGCAGAAAATCGGGCGGACAGGGGGCAAATGAGCAGTTCTTC. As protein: CASRKSGGQGANEQFF.

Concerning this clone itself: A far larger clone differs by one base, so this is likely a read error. The CDR3 reads CASSSQMNTGAFF. DNA of the CDR3: TGTGCCAGCAGCTCACAGATGAACACTGGAGCTTTCTTT. The chain couples TRBV7-2 to TRBJ1-1, with D unclear. The CDR3 covers 13 residues. Germline values: CDR1 SGHTA, CDR2 FQGNSA.

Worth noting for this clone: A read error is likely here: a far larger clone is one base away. The CDR3 reads CASRRGLNTEAFF. Here the CDR3 DNA reads TGTGCCAGCAGGAGGGGGCTGAACACTGAAGCTTTCTTT. This chain links TRBV7-9 with TRBJ1-1; 7 nucleotides match TRBD1. V lost 6 bases to trimming and J lost 0 bases; unmatched junction nucleotides: 1. This CDR3 region has 13 residues. Germline loops: CDR1 SEHNR, CDR2 FQNEAQ (reference sequence).

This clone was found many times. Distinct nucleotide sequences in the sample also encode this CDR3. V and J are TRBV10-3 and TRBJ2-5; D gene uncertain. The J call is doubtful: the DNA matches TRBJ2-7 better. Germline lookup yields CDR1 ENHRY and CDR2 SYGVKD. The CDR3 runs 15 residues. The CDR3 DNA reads TGTGCCATCAGTGAGGGGCCTTCGTCGTCCTACGAGCAGTACTTC. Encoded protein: CAISEGPSSSYEQYF.

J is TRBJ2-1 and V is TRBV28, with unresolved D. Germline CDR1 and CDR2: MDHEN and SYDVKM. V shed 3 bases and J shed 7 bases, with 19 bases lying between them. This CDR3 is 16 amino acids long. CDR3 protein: CASSFPVLSVRNEQFF. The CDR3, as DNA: TGTGCCAGCAGTTTCCCGGTGCTCTCGGTACGGAATGAGCAGTTCTTC. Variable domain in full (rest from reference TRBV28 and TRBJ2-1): DVKVTQSSRYLVKRTGEKVFLECVQDMDHENMFWYRQDPGLGLRLIYFSYDVKMKEKGDIPEGYSVSREKKERFSLILESASTNQTSMYLCASSFPVLSVRNEQFFGPGTRLTVL.

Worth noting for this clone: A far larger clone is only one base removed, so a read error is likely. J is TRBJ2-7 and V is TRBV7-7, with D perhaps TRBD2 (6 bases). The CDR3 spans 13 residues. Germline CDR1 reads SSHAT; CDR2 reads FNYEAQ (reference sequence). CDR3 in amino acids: CASAARSGREQYF. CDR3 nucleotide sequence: TGTGCTAGCGCAGCTCGGTCAGGGAGGGAGCAGTACTTC. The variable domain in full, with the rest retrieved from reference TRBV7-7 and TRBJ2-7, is GAGVSQSPRYKVTKRGQDVTLRCDPISSHATLYWYQQALGQGPEFLTYFNYEAQPDKSGLPSDRFSAERPEGSISTLTIQRTEQRDSAMYRCASAARSGREQYFGPGTRLTVT.

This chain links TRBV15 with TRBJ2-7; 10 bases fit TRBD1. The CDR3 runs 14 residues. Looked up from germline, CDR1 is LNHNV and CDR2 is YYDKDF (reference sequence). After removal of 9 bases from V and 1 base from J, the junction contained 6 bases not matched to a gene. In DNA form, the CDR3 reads TGTGCCACGGCGCGGGACAGGGGATCCTACGAGCAGTACTTC. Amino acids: CATARDRGSYEQYF.

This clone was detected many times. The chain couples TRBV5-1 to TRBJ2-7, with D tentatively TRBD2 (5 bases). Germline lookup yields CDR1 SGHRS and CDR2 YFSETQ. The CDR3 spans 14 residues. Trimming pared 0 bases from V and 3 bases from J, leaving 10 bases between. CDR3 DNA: TGCGCCAGCAGCTTGGATCCGGACTTCTACGAGCAGTACTTC. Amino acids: CASSLDPDFYEQYF.

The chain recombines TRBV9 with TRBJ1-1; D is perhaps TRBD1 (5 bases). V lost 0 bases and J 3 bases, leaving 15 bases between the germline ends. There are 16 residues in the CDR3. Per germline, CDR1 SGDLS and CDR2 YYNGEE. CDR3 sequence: CASSVGAGQVDTEAFF. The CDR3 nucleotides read TGTGCCAGCAGCGTAGGGGCAGGGCAGGTGGACACTGAAGCTTTCTTT.